This entry lists 20 T cell receptor beta chains sequenced from one sample in a study of blood T cell repertoires in COVID-19. TCRdb's copy holds only in-frame clones and misses some; the assay was immunoSEQ multiplex PCR. The sample holds about 100,000 clones, approximately 84% seen once. Sequencing was done on a sample of peripheral blood. The receptors derive from a man aged 40-55 years with active or convalescent COVID-19.

The genes are TRBV6-5 and TRBJ2-1; tentatively, D is TRBD1 (5 bases). The CDR3 has 15 amino acids. The V end lost 8 bases, the J end lost 2 bases, and 16 bases lay between the germline ends. Germline lookup yields CDR1 MNHEY and CDR2 SVGAGI. The CDR3 loop is CASSFTGSPYNEQFF. CDR3 coding DNA: TGTGCCAGCTCATTCACAGGTTCCCCCTACAATGAGCAGTTCTTC.

V gene TRBV7-2 combines with J gene TRBJ1-6; D ambiguous. Germline V gene lookup returns CDR1 SGHTA and CDR2 FQGNSA. The CDR3 consists of 16 residues. The V gene lost 2 bases and the J gene lost 0 bases, with 8 bases spanning the gap. The CDR3 loop is CASSLLAGSYNSPLHF. The CDR3 nucleotides are TGTGCCAGCAGCTTACTGGCGGGCTCCTATAATTCACCCCTCCACTTT.

The chain employs TRBV25-1 and TRBJ2-7, with a weak D call TRBD1 (5 bases). The V end was cut by 2 bases, the J end by 2 bases, with 10 bases between. The germline gives CDR1 MGHDK, CDR2 SYGVNS. The CDR3 is 14 amino acids. CDR3: CASSEQGSAYEQYF. DNA of the CDR3: TGTGCCAGCAGTGAACAGGGAAGCGCCTACGAGCAGTACTTC.

V is TRBV6-1 and J is TRBJ1-4, with D maybe TRBD1 (5 bases). V was trimmed by 1 base and J by 8 bases, leaving 11 bases between them. Germline loops: CDR1 MNHNS, CDR2 SASEGT. The length of the CDR3 is 14 residues. The CDR3 here is CASSEGGLREKLFF. CDR3 coding DNA: TGTGCCAGCAGTGAAGGGGGCTTGAGGGAAAAACTGTTTTTT.

The V gene is TRBV2, the J gene TRBJ1-6; maybe TRBD1 (5 bases). The ends were cut back, 6 bases at V and 0 bases at J, with 12 bases in the middle. Per the germline V gene, CDR1 is SNHLY and CDR2 is FYNNEI. The CDR3 has 16 residues. CDR3 protein: CASRFDRSSYNSPLHF. The CDR3 nucleotides are TGTGCCAGCAGGTTTGACAGAAGCTCCTATAATTCACCCCTCCACTTT.

The CDR3 sequence: CASSQNREYGYTF. In DNA, the CDR3 is TGTGCCAGCAGCCAAAACAGGGAGTATGGCTACACCTTC. The rearrangement uses TRBV3-1 (or the pseudogene TRBV3-2) and TRBJ1-2, with TRBD1 as a possible D gene (6 bases). The CDR3 spans 13 residues. Germline V gene lookup returns CDR1 LGHDT and CDR2 YNNKEL (reference sequence). V gave up 2 bases and J gave up 5 bases, with 9 bases separating them.

The J gene is TRBJ1-1, the V gene TRBV6-5; tentatively, D is TRBD1 (6 bases). V was cut by 7 bases and J by 3 bases, with 15 bases left in between. Germline-derived CDR1 and CDR2 are MNHEY and SVGAGI. The length of the CDR3 is 14 residues. The CDR3 nucleotides read TGTGCCAGCACACTAGGGGGAAGGGACACTGAAGCTTTCTTT. Its protein product is CASTLGGRDTEAFF.

The rearrangement uses TRBV6-4 and TRBJ2-3; D gene uncertain. The V gene lost 2 bases and the J gene lost 1 base, with 10 bases spanning the gap. Germline V CDR1 and CDR2: MRHNA, SNTAGT. The CDR3 contains 15 residues. Here the CDR3 DNA reads TGTGCCAGCAGTGACCAGTCCTCACGCACAGATACGCAGTATTTT. Translating it yields CASSDQSSRTDTQYF.

V and J are TRBV5-4 and TRBJ2-2; TRBD1 is a possible D gene (8 bases). Germline V gene lookup returns CDR1 SGHNT and CDR2 YYREEE (reference sequence). The germline V and J ends were trimmed by 0 bases and 6 bases, with 15 bases remaining between them. The CDR3 length is 16 residues. CDR3 nucleotide sequence: TGTGCCAGCAGCTTGGAACGGACAGGGAGGGCCGGGGAGCTGTTTTTT. It specifies CASSLERTGRAGELFF.

V and J are TRBV7-9 and TRBJ2-5, with D uncertain. Germline V gene sequence: CDR1 SEHNR, CDR2 FQNEAQ (reference sequence). This CDR3 is built from 14 residues. The ends were cut back, 3 bases at V and 2 bases at J, with 10 bases in the middle. Here the CDR3 reads CASSLMGNQETQYF. Here the CDR3 DNA reads TGTGCCAGCAGCTTGATGGGCAATCAAGAGACCCAGTACTTC.

The chain links TRBV6-1 to TRBJ2-5; 7 nucleotides align to TRBD2. This CDR3 has 14 amino acids. Germline-derived CDR1 and CDR2 are MNHNS and SASEGT. J lost 9 bases, V lost 1 base, and 8 bases had no gene match. CDR3 in DNA: TGTGCCAGCAGTGAAGTGGACGGGGGGTGGTCCCAGTACTTC. This codes for CASSEVDGGWSQYF.

CDR3 DNA sequence: TGTGCCAGCAGCTTATTAGGAACTAGCGAAGAGACCCAGTACTTC. It encodes CASSLLGTSEETQYF. The rearrangement uses TRBV7-6 and TRBJ2-5, with 7 bases fitting TRBD2. Trimming took 2 bases from V and 3 from J; bases not matched to a gene: 6. The CDR3 runs 15 residues. Looked up from germline, CDR1 is SGHVS and CDR2 is FNYEAQ.

V and J are TRBV11-2 and TRBJ2-1, with D possibly matching TRBD2 (6 bases). Looked up from germline, CDR1 is SGHAT and CDR2 is FQNNGV. Trimming cost V 10 bases and J 7 bases, with 20 bases left between them. This CDR3 contains 14 residues. CDR3 amino acids: CATTDQEGFNEQFF. The CDR3, as DNA: TGTGCCACCACTGATCAGGAGGGCTTTAATGAGCAGTTCTTC.

V is TRBV6-1 and J is TRBJ2-4; D is unresolved. Germline CDR1 and CDR2: MNHNS and SASEGT. The CDR3 sequence is 15 residues long. Trimming left V 2 bases short and J 0 bases short, with 8 bases between. The CDR3: CASSESSVAKNIQYF. CDR3 coding DNA: TGTGCCAGCAGTGAAAGCTCCGTAGCCAAAAACATTCAGTACTTC.

The chain combines TRBV19 with TRBJ1-2; D ambiguous. The CDR3 length is 10 residues. Trimming cost V 5 bases and J 8 bases, with 6 bases left between them. Germline V CDR1 and CDR2: LNHDA, SQIVND (reference sequence). In DNA, the CDR3 is TGTGCCAGTAGTGCCGGGGGCTACACCTTC. It codes for CASSAGGYTF. Using reference TRBV19 and TRBJ1-2 for the parts outside the CDR3, the full variable domain is DGGITQSPKYLFRKEGQNVTLSCEQNLNHDAMYWYRQDPGQGLRLIYYSQIVNDFQKGDIAEGYSVSREKKESFPLTVTSAQKNPTAFYLCASSAGGYTFGSGTRLTVV.

The J gene is TRBJ1-6, the V gene TRBV27; D unclear. The CDR3 is 18 residues long. Per germline, CDR1 MNHEY and CDR2 SMNVEV (reference sequence). Between the trimmed V and J ends, which lost 2 bases and 7 bases, there was a span of 21 bases. The CDR3 sequence: CASSLLLPSATRNSPLHF. The CDR3 coding sequence is TGTGCCAGCAGTTTACTTCTCCCCAGCGCCACTCGGAATTCACCCCTCCACTTT.

Remarks on this clone: It may be a read error: a sequence one base away is much more abundant. CDR3 loop: CASSTQGATNEKLFF. The CDR3 DNA follows: TGTGCCAGCAGCACACAGGGGGCAACTAATGAAAAACTGTTTTTT. This rearrangement joins TRBV11-2 to TRBJ1-4; TRBD1 aligns across 8 bases. With 5 bases clipped from V and 0 bases from J, the junction kept 2 bases outside the gene matches. The CDR3 spans 15 residues. The germline gives CDR1 SGHAT, CDR2 FQNNGV.

CDR3 coding DNA: TGTGCCAGTAGTATAGACGGGGCCGAGGACAGATATGGCTACACCTTC. It codes for CASSIDGAEDRYGYTF. This chain uses TRBV19 with TRBJ1-2; a weak D match, TRBD1 (6 bases). The V and J ends lost 0 bases and 5 bases respectively, with 16 bases between them. The CDR3 runs to 16 residues. Per the germline V gene, CDR1 is LNHDA and CDR2 is SQIVND (reference sequence).

The chain joins TRBV12-3 or TRBV12-4 to TRBJ2-7; D is unresolved. The V gene lost 6 bases and the J gene lost 6 bases, with 15 bases spanning the gap. CDR3 size: 13 residues. The CDR3 sequence is CASSSGWVGEQYF. The DNA of the CDR3 is TGTGCCAGCAGCTCCGGGTGGGTAGGCGAGCAGTACTTC.

This clone has just a few counts. The chain combines TRBV6-5 with TRBJ1-6; no firm D call. Germline CDR1 reads MNHEY; CDR2 reads SVGAGI. With 3 bases removed from V and 7 bases from J, the gap between germline ends came to 4 bases. This CDR3 has 12 residues. The CDR3 DNA reads as TGTGCCAGCAGTTATCCGAATTCACCCCTCCACTTT. Its translation: CASSYPNSPLHF.